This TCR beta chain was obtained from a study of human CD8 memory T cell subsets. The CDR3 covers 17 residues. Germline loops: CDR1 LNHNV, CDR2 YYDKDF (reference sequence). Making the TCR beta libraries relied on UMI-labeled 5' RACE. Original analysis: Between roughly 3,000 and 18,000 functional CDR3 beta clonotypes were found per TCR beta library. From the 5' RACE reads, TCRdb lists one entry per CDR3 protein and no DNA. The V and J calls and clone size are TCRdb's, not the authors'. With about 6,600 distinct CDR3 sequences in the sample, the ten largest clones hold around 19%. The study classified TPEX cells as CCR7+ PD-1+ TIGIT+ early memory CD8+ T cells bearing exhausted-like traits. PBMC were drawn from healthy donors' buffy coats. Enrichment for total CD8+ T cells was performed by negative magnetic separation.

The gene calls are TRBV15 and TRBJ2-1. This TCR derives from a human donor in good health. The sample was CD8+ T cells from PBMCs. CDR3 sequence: CATSPKTSKSSYNEQFF.